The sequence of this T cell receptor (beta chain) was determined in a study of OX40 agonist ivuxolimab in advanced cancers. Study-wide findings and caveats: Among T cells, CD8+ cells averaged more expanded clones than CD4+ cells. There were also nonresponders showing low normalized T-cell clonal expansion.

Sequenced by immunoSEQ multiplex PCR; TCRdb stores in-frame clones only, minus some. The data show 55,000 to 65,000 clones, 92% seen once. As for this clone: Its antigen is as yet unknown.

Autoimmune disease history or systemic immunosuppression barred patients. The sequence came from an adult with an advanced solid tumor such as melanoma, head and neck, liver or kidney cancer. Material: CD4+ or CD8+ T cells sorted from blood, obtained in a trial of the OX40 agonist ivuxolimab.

This CDR3 is CAISDITGDQETQYF. The CDR3 DNA follows: TGTGCCATCAGTGATATCACAGGAGACCAAGAGACCCAGTACTTC. The gene calls are TRBV10-3 and TRBJ2-5; possible D gene TRBD1, 5 bases. Germline CDR1 and CDR2: ENHRY and SYGVKD. This CDR3 has 15 residues. V was trimmed by 3 bases and J by 0 bases, leaving 11 bases between them.